This entry is about one T cell receptor beta chain. No antigen is known for it. The length of the CDR3 is 15 residues. V trimming: 4 bases; J trimming: 10 bases; junction bases outside the gene matches: 13. The germline V gene has CDR1 SGHRS and CDR2 YFSETQ. The source of the sample is a study of T cell responses to AZD1222 COVID-19 vaccine. Notes on the study in general: Sampled repertoires all dated from after the peak T cell response. Spike-wide coverage was observed for vaccine-associated CD4 TCRs, with dominant responses at 160-218 and 743-854. A mostly white British donor set with more females was recruited, and clonal diversity was possibly underestimated. The study reported that nearly half of spike-specific TCRs target unmutated variant regions.

Method: immunoSEQ multiplex PCR; TCRdb's copy keeps in-frame clones and lacks some. Of roughly 100,000 clones in the sample, 88% were seen once. The rearrangement uses TRBV5-1 and TRBJ1-4; TRBD1 aligns across 7 bases. The sequence was collected from an adult in good health. The source was peripheral blood, collected on day 0 of AZD1222 vaccination. CDR3 sequence: CASSTDREPRGKLFF. In DNA form, the CDR3 reads TGCGCCAGCAGCACCGACAGGGAACCTAGGGGAAAACTGTTTTTT.